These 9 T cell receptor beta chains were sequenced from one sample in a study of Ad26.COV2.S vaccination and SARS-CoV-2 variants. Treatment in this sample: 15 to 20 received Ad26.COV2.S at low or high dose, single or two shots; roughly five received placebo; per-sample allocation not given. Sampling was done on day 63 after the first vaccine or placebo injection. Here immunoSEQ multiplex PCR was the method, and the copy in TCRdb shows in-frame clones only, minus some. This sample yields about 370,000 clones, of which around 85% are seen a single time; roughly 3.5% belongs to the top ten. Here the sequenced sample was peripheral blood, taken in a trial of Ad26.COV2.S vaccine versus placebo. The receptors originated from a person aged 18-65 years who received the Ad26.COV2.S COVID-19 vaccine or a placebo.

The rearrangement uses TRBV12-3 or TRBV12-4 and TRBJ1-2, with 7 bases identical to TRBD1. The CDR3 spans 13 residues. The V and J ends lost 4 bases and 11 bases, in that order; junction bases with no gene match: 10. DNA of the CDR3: TGTGCCAGCAGTTCGGGACAGCATCCTCCTTACACCTTC. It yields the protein CASSSGQHPPYTF.

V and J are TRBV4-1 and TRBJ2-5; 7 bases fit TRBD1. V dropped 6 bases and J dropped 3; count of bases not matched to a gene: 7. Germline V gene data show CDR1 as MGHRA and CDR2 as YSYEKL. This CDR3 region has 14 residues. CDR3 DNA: TGCGCCAGCAGTTCGGGACAGTTAAAAGAGACCCAGTACTTC. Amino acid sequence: CASSSGQLKETQYF.

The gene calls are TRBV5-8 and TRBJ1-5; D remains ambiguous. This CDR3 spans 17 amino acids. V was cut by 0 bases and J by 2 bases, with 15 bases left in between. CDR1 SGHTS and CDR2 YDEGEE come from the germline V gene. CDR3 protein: CASSLAGWGKGNQPQHF. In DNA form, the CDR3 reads TGTGCCAGCAGCTTGGCGGGTTGGGGAAAGGGCAATCAGCCCCAGCATTTT. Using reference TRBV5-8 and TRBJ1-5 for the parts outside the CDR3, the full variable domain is EAGVTQSPTHLIKTRGQQATLRCSPISGHTSVYWYQQALGLGLQFLLWYDEGEERNRGNFPPRFSGRQFPNYSSELNVNALELEDSALYLCASSLAGWGKGNQPQHFGDGTRLSIL.

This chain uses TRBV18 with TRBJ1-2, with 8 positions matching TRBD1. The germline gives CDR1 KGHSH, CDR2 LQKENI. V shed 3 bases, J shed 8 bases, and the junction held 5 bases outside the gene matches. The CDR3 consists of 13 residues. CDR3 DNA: TGTGCCAGCTCACCCCTGGACAGGGACGGCTACACCTTC. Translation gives CASSPLDRDGYTF.

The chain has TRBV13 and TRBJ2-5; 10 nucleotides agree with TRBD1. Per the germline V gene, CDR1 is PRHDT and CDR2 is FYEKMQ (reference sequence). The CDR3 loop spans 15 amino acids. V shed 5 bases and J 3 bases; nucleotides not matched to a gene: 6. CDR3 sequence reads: CASSRTGTGEETQYF. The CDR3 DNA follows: TGTGCCAGCAGCCGAACCGGGACAGGGGAAGAGACCCAGTACTTC.

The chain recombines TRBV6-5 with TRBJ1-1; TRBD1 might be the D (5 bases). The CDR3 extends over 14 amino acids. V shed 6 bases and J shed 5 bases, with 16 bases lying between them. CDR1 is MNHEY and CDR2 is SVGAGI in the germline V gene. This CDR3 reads CASRAGTLETEAFF. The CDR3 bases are TGTGCCAGCAGGGCCGGGACCTTGGAGACTGAAGCTTTCTTT.

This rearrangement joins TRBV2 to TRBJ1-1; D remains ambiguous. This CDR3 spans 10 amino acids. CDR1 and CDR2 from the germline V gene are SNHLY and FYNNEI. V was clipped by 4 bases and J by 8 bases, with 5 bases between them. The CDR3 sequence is CASSVGEAFF. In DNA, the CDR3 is TGTGCCAGCAGTGTCGGGGAAGCTTTCTTT.

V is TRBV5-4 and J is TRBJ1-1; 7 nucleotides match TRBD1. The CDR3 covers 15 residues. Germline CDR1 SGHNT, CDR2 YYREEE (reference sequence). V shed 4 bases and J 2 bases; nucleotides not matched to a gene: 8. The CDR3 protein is CASSAQGQINTEAFF. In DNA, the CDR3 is TGTGCCAGCAGCGCACAGGGACAGATTAACACTGAAGCTTTCTTT.

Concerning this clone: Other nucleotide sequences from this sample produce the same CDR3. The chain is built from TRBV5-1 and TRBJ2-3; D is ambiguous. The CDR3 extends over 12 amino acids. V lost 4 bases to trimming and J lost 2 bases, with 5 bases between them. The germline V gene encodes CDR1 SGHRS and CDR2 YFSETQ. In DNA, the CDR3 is TGCGCCAGCAGCCTCGACACAGATACGCAGTATTTT. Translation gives CASSLDTDTQYF.